This TCR beta chain is from a study of CD8 T cells in ankylosing spondylitis. Study results and limitations: It appeared that ankylosing spondylitis blood was characterized by a TCR beta motif of fewer than 10 highly homologous variants. CD8+ by phenotype, disease-linked clones were relatively rare in peripheral blood.

Quantitative 5'-RACE with molecular barcodes was used to make the TCR beta libraries. Each CDR3 protein gets one entry after TCRdb re-called the 5' RACE reads with MiXCR. The table lists almost 400,000 distinct CDR3 sequences, about 20% of them singletons. Germline CDR1 and CDR2: SGHVS and FQNEAQ. The CDR3 covers 16 residues. With 6 bases clipped from V and 9 bases from J, the junction kept 12 bases outside the gene matches. This clonotype was observed a few times. Its cognate antigen is unknown. The TCR originated in a male donor with ankylosing spondylitis. V gene TRBV7-8 combines with J gene TRBJ1-6, with TRBD1 matching 9 bases. Sequencing used blood, either unsorted or a sorted T cell fraction (not recorded which). The CDR3 protein is CASRGDAGQGSSPLHF. The CDR3, as DNA: TGTGCCAGCAGAGGAGATGCGGGACAGGGATCTTCACCCCTCCACTTT.